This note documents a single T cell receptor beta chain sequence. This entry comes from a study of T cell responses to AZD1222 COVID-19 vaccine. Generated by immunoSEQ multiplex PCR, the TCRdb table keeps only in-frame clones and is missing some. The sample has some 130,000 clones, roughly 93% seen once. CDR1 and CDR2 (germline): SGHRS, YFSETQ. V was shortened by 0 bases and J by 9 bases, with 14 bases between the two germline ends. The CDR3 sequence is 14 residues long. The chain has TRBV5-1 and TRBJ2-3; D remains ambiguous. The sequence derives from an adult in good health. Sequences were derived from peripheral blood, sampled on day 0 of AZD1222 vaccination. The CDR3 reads CASSLVDGPKTQYF. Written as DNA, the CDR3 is TGCGCCAGCAGCTTGGTGGACGGCCCCAAAACGCAGTATTTT.